What follows describes a single TCR beta chain. This entry is derived from a study of blood T cell repertoires in COVID-19. As for the study in general: Samples came from the United States, Italy and Spain, spanning acute and convalescent COVID-19. T cells, B-cell-depleted T cells, or PBMCs supplied cDNA or gDNA.

Original analysis: How many nucleated cells were present was estimated from reference gene primer amplification. The assay was immunoSEQ multiplex PCR, and TCRdb's table has in-frame clones only and misses some. That table supplies the V and J calls and clone size; D and trimming were determined from the DNA. The repertoire includes some 120,000 clones, about 90% of them detected once, and 3.5% to 4.5% sits in the top ten. J lost 0 bases, V lost 4 bases, and 4 bases had no gene match. From germline, CDR1 is SGHTA and CDR2 FQGTGA. The CDR3 sequence is 18 residues long. The rearrangement joins TRBV7-3 to TRBJ2-2, with 14 bases fitting TRBD2. Sequenced material: peripheral blood. The receptor's source is a woman aged 55-69 years with acute or convalescent COVID-19. The CDR3 DNA follows: TGTGCCAGCAGCTCGCGACTAGCGGGAGGGCCGAACACCGGGGAGCTGTTTTTT. Protein sequence: CASSSRLAGGPNTGELFF.